This T cell receptor (beta chain) was captured in a study of cytomegalovirus exposure and HLA in healthy donors. Notes on this clone: Its cognate antigen is unknown.

Repertoires were generated with immunoSEQ multiplex PCR, while TCRdb's copy carries only in-frame clones and drops some. The sample includes around 180,000 clones, 86% seen only once; the top ten take 1.4% to 1.5%. General study points: Most TCR sequences were seen very rarely across donors, but some public TCRs occurred in many.

Germline V gene lookup returns CDR1 LNHNV and CDR2 YYDKDF (reference sequence). Trimming cost V 9 bases and J 4 bases, with 10 bases left between them. The length of the CDR3 is 12 residues. Donors were drawn from the roughly 130-subject validation cohort, separate from the approximately 640-subject first cohort. The rearrangement uses TRBV15 and TRBJ2-1, with a weak D call TRBD1 (5 bases). Sequencing was done on a sample of PBMCs. The source is a woman between 18 and 29 years old in good health and CMV-seronegative. Here the CDR3 DNA reads TGTGCCACTGGGGCAGGGTACAATGAGCAGTTCTTC. Residues: CATGAGYNEQFF. The full variable domain, rest sourced from reference TRBV15 and TRBJ2-1, is DAMVIQNPRYQVTQFGKPVTLSCSQTLNHNVMYWYQQKSSQAPKLLFHYYDKDFNNEADTPDNFQSRRPNTSFCFLDIRSPGLGDTAMYLCATGAGYNEQFFGPGTRLTVL.